This T cell receptor beta chain was recovered during a study of tumor and adjacent non-tumor tissue in lung cancer (dated by TCRdb to the late 2010s). For the wider study: Of the cohort, 12 patients had adenocarcinoma, 2 had squamous cell carcinoma and 1 had small cell lung cancer. Ages among the roughly 15 patients ranged from about 30 to 76 years, there were around ten men and 5 women, and disease was at TNM stage I to III. In total, sequencing yielded 95 million to 150 million productive TCRbeta reads, which works out to an average of approximately 4.1 million reads per sample. Bulk TCRbeta repertoires were compared between lung tumor tissue and matched distant non-tumor lung tissue obtained from 15 lung cancer patients. TCRbeta CDR3 sequencing was performed on 25 to 30 paired specimens, with one tumor sample and one normal lung sample collected per patient.

This clonotype was counted many times. This receptor's antigen is unknown. There are no base qualities to consult, and no much larger clone falls within one base. Bulk unsorted tissue served as the source for RNA extraction, and RNA quality was assessed using a NanoDrop ND-1000 and an Agilent 2100. Donors were newly diagnosed lung cancer patients admitted for thoracic surgery in China between August and November 2014, without prior chemotherapy. Anyone who had undergone radiotherapy or chemotherapy before, or who had another cancer at the same time, was left out of the study. Pieces of surgical tissue measuring about 1-2.1 cm3 were kept in RNAlater solution and stored at -80 degrees C until use. Receptor amplification or capture employed multiplex PCR. For sequencing, an Illumina HiSeq 2500 was employed. TCRbeta libraries were built by three rounds of nested PCR using primers (Table S4), following protocols modified from ARM-PCR. PCR products of 200-500 bp were gel-excised and purified with the QIAquick gel extraction kit before sequencing. For the original study's pipeline: Reads were cleaned with Trimmomatic, merged with FLASH into complete CDR3 sequences, and assigned to V(D)J germline segments with MiTCR. VDJtools was used to compute clonal diversity as the inverse Simpson's index. In-frame sequences lacking a premature stop codon were counted as productive reads. The public reads were reprocessed in TCRdb via fastp at Q25 and MiXCR, keeping in-frame beta chains. Each CDR3 protein gets just one entry, which takes the most common genes and DNA from the rows behind it. These V and J calls originate from TCRdb's pipeline instead of the authors' own analysis. The sample table shows 75,000 to 80,000 distinct CDR3 sequences, and around 80% are seen once. The top ten hold about an eighth of the sample.

At the junction V is shortened by 2 bases and J by 0 bases, with 11 bases in between. CDR1 is given as WSHSY and CDR2 as SAAADI, both from the germline V gene. There are 16 amino acids in the CDR3, from cysteine to phenylalanine inclusive. Of all the DNA, just the CDR3 is kept, 48 bases in frame from base 1. What the work shows at the level of the full study, not this receptor alone: Only roughly 16 patients were in the cohort, and the authors stated that larger samples and more detailed clinical data are needed. Tumor tissue showed significantly higher TCR diversity (inverse Simpson) than normal lung tissue, at around 450 vs 150 (P = 0.0075, Mann-Whitney U test). Peripheral blood was not sequenced, so blood TCRbeta repertoires were not examined in the lung cancer patients of the study. TCR diversity was significantly higher in younger patients, and higher tumor TCR diversity was associated with shorter overall and disease-free survival. The top 100 clones accounted for a significantly larger cumulative portion of the repertoire in normal lung than in tumor tissue. Neither the sequencing platform nor unique molecular identifiers are named or mentioned anywhere in the methods.

The material sequenced was lung tumor tissue. Recombination connected TRBV10-2 to TRBJ2-4, with no D gene named confidently. This TCR came from a woman aged 45-60 years with non-small cell lung cancer. The CDR3 here reads CASSETAALAKNIQYF. The DNA sequence is as follows: TGCGCCAGCAGTGAGACGGCCGCGCTAGCCAAAAACATTCAGTACTTC.